The clone carrying this TCR beta chain was observed many times. The antigen remains unidentified. The record originates from a study of regulatory T cells in long-lasting Graves disease. Building of the TCR beta libraries involved iRepertoire HTBI primers and Arm-PCR of CDR3 regions. TCRdb ran MiXCR on the multiplex PCR reads and lists one entry per CDR3 protein. The repertoire holds roughly 360,000 distinct CDR3 sequences, with approximately 25% as singletons. Study-wide points: Newly diagnosed disease favored TRBV20-1 and TRBJ2-1 over persistent disease.

Time point: persistent/refractory GD, antithyroid drugs over 5 years with positive TRAb. Preparation of the TCR library used RNA extracted from PBMCs. Per germline, CDR1 MNHEY and CDR2 SMNVEV (reference sequence). The CDR3 runs 15 residues. The V end was cut by 6 bases, the J end by 0 bases, with 12 bases between. This chain joins TRBV27 and TRBJ1-5, with D possibly being TRBD1 (6 bases). This TCR was recovered from a woman between 35 and 50 years old with Graves disease. The source was peripheral blood mononuclear cells (PBMCs), collected when the disease was refractory, from a patient treated with antithyroid drugs. CDR3 residues: CASRPGQYSNQPQHF. The CDR3 region has the DNA TGTGCCAGCAGACCGGGACAATATAGCAATCAGCCCCAGCATTTT.